Each of the 12 T cell receptor beta chains below was sequenced from the same sample in a study of post-analysis software for immune sequencing data (dated by TCRdb to 2013 to 2016). What the authors observed across the whole study: Significantly higher frequencies in patients than in controls were found for about five TRBV segments, including TRBV5-6, TRBV5-1 and TRBV20-1.

These TCRs' antigens remain unknown. The library relied on PCR. Sequencing was performed on an Illumina HiSeq 2500. Unique molecular identifiers were incorporated into TCR beta cDNA libraries to reduce PCR and sequencing biases. The raw public data were reprocessed by TCRdb itself: fastp quality trimming at Q25, MiXCR clonotype calling, in-frame beta chains only. Each entry merges the rows of one CDR3 protein and shows their most common DNA and genes. Across this sample there are 600,000 to 700,000 distinct CDR3 sequences, with approximately 59% seen only once. The ten largest clones capture about 11% of the sample. Material: blood. The receptors derive from a girl aged 2 to 10 with multiple sclerosis.

This chain joins TRBV5-1 and TRBJ2-3; TRBD2 matches 12 bases. The germline V gene has CDR1 SGHRS and CDR2 YFSETQ. V shed 2 bases, J shed 4 bases, and the junction held 17 bases outside the gene matches. This CDR3 contains 20 residues. Here the CDR3 DNA reads TGCGCCAGCAGCTTCCCCACCGGCGCTAGCGGGAGGGCGACCCCAGATACGCAGTATTTT. Residues: CASSFPTGASGRATPDTQYF.

This clonotype was counted only a few times. The rearrangement uses TRBV7-2 and TRBJ2-3; 8 nucleotides agree with TRBD2. From germline, CDR1 is SGHTA and CDR2 FQGNSA. V was pared by 1 base and J by 1 base, with 1 base of the junction left unmatched. CDR3 length: 15 residues. CDR3 residues: CASSLVTSGTDTQYF. DNA for the CDR3: TGTGCCAGCAGCTTAGTGACTAGCGGCACAGATACGCAGTATTTT.

This chain uses TRBV5-1 with TRBJ2-1; TRBD2 matches at 7 bases. There are 17 residues in the CDR3. Germline lookup yields CDR1 SGHRS and CDR2 YFSETQ. The ends lost 5 bases at V and 1 base at J; junction bases unmatched: 12. CDR3 region: CASRPGQREGSYNEQFF. The DNA of the CDR3 is TGCGCCAGCAGGCCGGGTCAGCGGGAAGGGTCCTACAATGAGCAGTTCTTC.

This clonotype was recorded a few times. This chain joins TRBV7-2 and TRBJ1-6; the D is unclear. Per the germline V gene, CDR1 is SGHTA and CDR2 is FQGNSA. The CDR3 is made up of 16 amino acids. Between the trimmed V and J ends, which lost 6 bases and 6 bases, there was a span of 18 bases. CDR3 region: CASRFAGGRPNSPLHF. The CDR3 bases are TGTGCCAGCAGATTCGCTGGCGGCAGGCCTAATTCACCCCTCCACTTT.

The CDR3 DNA sequence: TGCAGCGTCCTCGGGACAGGGCGAGTCAATGAGCAGTTCTTC. Amino acids: CSVLGTGRVNEQFF. The rearrangement links TRBV29-1 to TRBJ2-1; the match to TRBD1 covers 9 bases. From germline, CDR1 is SQVTM and CDR2 ANQGSEA. This CDR3 contains 14 residues. Germline trimming cut 6 bases from V and 6 bases from J; bases unmatched to any gene: 9.

The chain links TRBV10-2 to TRBJ2-7; D assignment may be TRBD1 or TRBD2 (6 bases each). This CDR3 is built from 15 residues. Germline lookup yields CDR1 WSHSY and CDR2 SAAADI. Trimming stripped 6 bases from V and 5 bases from J, with 20 bases between. The CDR3, as DNA: TGCGCCAGCAGCCCCGGGGGCAAGGGACGGGACGAGCAGTACTTC. Translation gives CASSPGGKGRDEQYF.

This chain uses TRBV20-1 with TRBJ2-5; D is unresolved. Trimming cost V 2 bases and J 11 bases, with 18 bases left between them. This CDR3 is built from 13 residues. Looked up from germline, CDR1 is DFQATT and CDR2 is SNEGSKA (reference sequence). CDR3 sequence: CSARRASSGEQYF. DNA of the CDR3: TGCAGTGCTAGACGGGCGAGTTCGGGTGAGCAGTACTTC.

The chain combines TRBV13 with TRBJ2-1; 7 bases align to TRBD1. The V segment lost 4 bases and the J segment 10 bases; nucleotides outside the gene matches: 4. Germline values: CDR1 PRHDT, CDR2 FYEKMQ (reference sequence). This CDR3 contains 12 residues. CDR3: CASSSGGKEQFF. CDR3 sequence (DNA): TGTGCCAGCAGCTCAGGGGGTAAGGAGCAGTTCTTC.

This sequence joins TRBV20-1 and TRBJ2-1; 8 nucleotides align to TRBD2. The CDR3 is 15 amino acids. V dropped 3 bases and J dropped 6; count of bases not matched to a gene: 10. Germline V lookup: CDR1 DFQATT, CDR2 SNEGSKA (reference sequence). CDR3 DNA sequence: TGCAGTGCTAGGATCTACGGGAGGGCCCTCAATGAGCAGTTCTTC. This gives the protein CSARIYGRALNEQFF.

The sample holds a few counts of this clonotype. The CDR3 DNA reads as TGTGCCAGCAGTAAGACCTACGAGCAGTACTTC. It encodes CASSKTYEQYF. The chain combines TRBV12-3 or TRBV12-4 with TRBJ2-7; D not resolved. V lost 5 bases and J lost 2, with 4 bases in between. This CDR3 comprises 11 residues.

This clonotype has just a few counts. The J gene is TRBJ2-7, the V gene TRBV14, with D uncertain. This CDR3 contains 14 residues. V dropped 2 bases and J dropped 0 bases, with 8 bases sitting between them. Germline V CDR1 and CDR2: SGHDN, FVKESK. CDR3 amino acids: CASSQLGSSYEQYF. In nucleotides, the CDR3 is TGTGCCAGCAGCCAACTGGGTAGCTCCTACGAGCAGTACTTC.

V and J are TRBV28 and TRBJ2-7; D perhaps matches TRBD2 (6 bases). CDR1 is MDHEN, CDR2 SYDVKM, per germline. V gave up 6 bases and J gave up 2 bases, with 11 bases separating them. This CDR3 has 13 residues. In DNA, the CDR3 is TGTGCCAGCAGAACTAGCCCTACCTACGAGCAGTACTTC. Its protein is CASRTSPTYEQYF. Variable domain in full (rest from reference TRBV28 and TRBJ2-7): DVKVTQSSRYLVKRTGEKVFLECVQDMDHENMFWYRQDPGLGLRLIYFSYDVKMKEKGDIPEGYSVSREKKERFSLILESASTNQTSMYLCASRTSPTYEQYFGPGTRLTVT.